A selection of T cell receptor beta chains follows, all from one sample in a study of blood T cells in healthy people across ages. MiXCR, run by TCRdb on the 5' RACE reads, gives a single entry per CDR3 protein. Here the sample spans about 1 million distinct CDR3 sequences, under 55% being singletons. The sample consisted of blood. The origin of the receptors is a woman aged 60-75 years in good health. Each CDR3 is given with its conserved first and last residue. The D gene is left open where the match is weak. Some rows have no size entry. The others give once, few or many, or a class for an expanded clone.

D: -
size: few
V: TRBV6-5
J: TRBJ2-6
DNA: TGTGCCAGCAGTTACTTTCAGGGGACTGGGGCCAACGTCCTGACTTTC
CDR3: CASSYFQGTGANVLTF

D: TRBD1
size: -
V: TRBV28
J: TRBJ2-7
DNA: TGTGCCAGCAGTTTAACCGGGACAGCGTCCTGCGAGCAGTACTTC
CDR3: CASSLTGTASCEQYF

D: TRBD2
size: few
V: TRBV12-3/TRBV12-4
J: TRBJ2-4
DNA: TGTGCCAGCACCTTACAAGGGAGCGGGAGGGGGTACTTC
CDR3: CASTLQGSGRGYF

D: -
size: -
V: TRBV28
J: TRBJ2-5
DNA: TGTGCCAGCAGGGCTACGAGTCAGGCAGAGTCCCAGTACTTC
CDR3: CASRATSQAESQYF

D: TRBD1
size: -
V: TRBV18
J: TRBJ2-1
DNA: TGTGCCAGCTCAGAGGGACAGGGTTCCTACGAGCAGTTCTTC
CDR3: CASSEGQGSYEQFF

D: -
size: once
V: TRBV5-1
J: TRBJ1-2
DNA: TGCGCCAGCAGCTCCGCGGGGGCGTATTCCGATGGCTGCACCTTC
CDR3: CASSSAGAYSDGCTF

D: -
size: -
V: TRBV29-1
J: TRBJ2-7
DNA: TGCAGCGGCCGGACTGCGTCCTACGAGCAGTACTTC
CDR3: CSGRTASYEQYF

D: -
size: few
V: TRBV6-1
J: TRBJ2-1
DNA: TGTGCCAGCAGTGAAATTCGCCGCGGGCAGTTCTTC
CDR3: CASSEIRRGQFF

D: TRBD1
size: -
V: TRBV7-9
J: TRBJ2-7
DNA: TGTGCCAGCAGTCCAGGGGGCATGAACGAGCAGTACTTC
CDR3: CASSPGGMNEQYF

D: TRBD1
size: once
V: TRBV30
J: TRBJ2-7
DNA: TGTGCCTGGAGTGTACTGGGGACAGGACCTAGGTACGAGCAGTACTTC
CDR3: CAWSVLGTGPRYEQYF

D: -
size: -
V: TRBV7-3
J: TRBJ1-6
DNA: TGTGCCAGCAGCTTAAACCGGGACACAGACCCACCCCTCCACTTT
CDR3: CASSLNRDTDPPLHF

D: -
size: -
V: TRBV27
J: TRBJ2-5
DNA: TGTGCCAGCAGTTTTGGATACACGGAAGAGACCCAGTACTTC
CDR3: CASSFGYTEETQYF

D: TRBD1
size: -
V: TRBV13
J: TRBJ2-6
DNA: TGTGCCAGCAGCTTAGGCCTAGGGACAGGGGAAATTGAAGTACCTGGGGCCAACGTCCTGACTTTC
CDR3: CASSLGLGTGEIEVPGANVLTF

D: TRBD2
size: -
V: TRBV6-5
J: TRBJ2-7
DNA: TGTGCCAGCAGCGGACTAGCGGTTACCTACGAGCAGTACTTC
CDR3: CASSGLAVTYEQYF

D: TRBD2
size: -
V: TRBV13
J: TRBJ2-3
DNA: TGTGCCAGCAGCTTTGGCGGGGGATTAGGCACAGATACGCAGTATTTT
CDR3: CASSFGGGLGTDTQYF

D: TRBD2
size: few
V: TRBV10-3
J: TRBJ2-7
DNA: TGTGCCATCAGTGGGCCGACTAGCGGGAACTCCTACGAGCAGTACTTC
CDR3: CAISGPTSGNSYEQYF

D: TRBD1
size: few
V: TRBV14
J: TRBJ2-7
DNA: TGTGCCAGCAGCAACCTCCGGGACAGGGTGGGAGAGCAGTACTTC
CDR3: CASSNLRDRVGEQYF

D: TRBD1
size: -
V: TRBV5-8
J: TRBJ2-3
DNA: TGTGCCAGCAGCTTGGGCACAGGGGCTAGCACAGATACGCAGTATTTT
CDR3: CASSLGTGASTDTQYF

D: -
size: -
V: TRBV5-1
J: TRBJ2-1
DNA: TGCGCCAGCAGCTTGGACGTCCACAATGAGCAGATCTTC
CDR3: CASSLDVHNEQIF

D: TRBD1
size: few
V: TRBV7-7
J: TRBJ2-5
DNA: TGTGCCAGCTCAACAGGGGGGTTAGAGACCCAGTACTTC
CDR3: CASSTGGLETQYF

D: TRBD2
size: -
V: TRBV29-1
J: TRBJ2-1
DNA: TGCAGCGTTCCCGATCTGACTAGCGGGAGAAGGGATGAGCAGTTCTTC
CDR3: CSVPDLTSGRRDEQFF

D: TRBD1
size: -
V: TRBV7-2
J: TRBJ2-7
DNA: TGTGCCAGCAGCCCGGACAGGGGGATCGAGCAGTACTTC
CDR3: CASSPDRGIEQYF

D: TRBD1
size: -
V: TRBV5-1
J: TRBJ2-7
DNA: TGCGCCAGCAGCCTGAAGGACAGGGGGGGTGACGAGCAGTACTTC
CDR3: CASSLKDRGGDEQYF

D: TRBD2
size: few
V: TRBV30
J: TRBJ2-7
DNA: TGTGCCTGGAGGGGGTCTAGCGGTAGAGGGGCCTACGAGCAGTACTTC
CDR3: CAWRGSSGRGAYEQYF

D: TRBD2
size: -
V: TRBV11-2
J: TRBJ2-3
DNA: TGTGCCAGCAGCTTAGAGGCTAGCGGGCCCACAGATACGCAGTATTTT
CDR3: CASSLEASGPTDTQYF

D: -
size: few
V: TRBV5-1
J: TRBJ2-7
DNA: TGCGCCAGCAGCGGCGGAGGGGTAACGTACGAGCAGTACTTC
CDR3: CASSGGGVTYEQYF

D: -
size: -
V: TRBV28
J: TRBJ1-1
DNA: TGTGCCAGCAGTTCCCGGGGACACGCCAAGAACACTGAAGCTTTCTTT
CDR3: CASSSRGHAKNTEAFF

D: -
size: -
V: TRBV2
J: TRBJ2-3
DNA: TGTGCCAGCAGACTACCCGGGACACCGCCAGATACGCAGTATTTT
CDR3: CASRLPGTPPDTQYF

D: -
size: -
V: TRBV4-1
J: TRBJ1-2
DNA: TGCGCCAGCAGCCAAGATACAGCCAAATCGAACTATGGCTACACCTTC
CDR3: CASSQDTAKSNYGYTF

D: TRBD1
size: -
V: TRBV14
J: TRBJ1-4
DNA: TGTGCCAGCAGCCAAGGGACAGGGTCAGGGGAAAAACTGTTTTTT
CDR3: CASSQGTGSGEKLFF

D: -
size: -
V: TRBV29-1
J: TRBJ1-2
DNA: TGCAGCGTTGGCCGCCGGCAGGGTGGCTATGGCTACACCTTC
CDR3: CSVGRRQGGYGYTF

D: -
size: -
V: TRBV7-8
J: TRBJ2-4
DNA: TGTGCCAGCAGCTTAGCAGGCACAGGTCCCAAAAACATTCAGTACTTC
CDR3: CASSLAGTGPKNIQYF

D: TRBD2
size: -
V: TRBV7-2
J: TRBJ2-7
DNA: TGTGCCAGCAGCTTAGCGGGGGGACTACTCTCCTACGAGCAGTACTTC
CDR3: CASSLAGGLLSYEQYF

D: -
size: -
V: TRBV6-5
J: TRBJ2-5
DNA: TGTGCCAGCAGTTACGACAGCTCGGAGACCCAGTACTTC
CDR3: CASSYDSSETQYF

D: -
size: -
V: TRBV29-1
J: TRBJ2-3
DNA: TGCAGCGTTGGGACAAGCACAGATACGCAGTATTTT
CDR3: CSVGTSTDTQYF

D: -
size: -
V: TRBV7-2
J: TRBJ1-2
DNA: TGTGCCAGCAGCTTCCTAGTTTGGGCTGGCTATGGCTACACCTTC
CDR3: CASSFLVWAGYGYTF

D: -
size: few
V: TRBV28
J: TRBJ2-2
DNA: TGTGCCAGCAGTACCCTACTAGGCACCGGGGAGCTGTTTTTT
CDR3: CASSTLLGTGELFF

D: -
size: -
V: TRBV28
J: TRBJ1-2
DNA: TGTGCCAGCAGCCCTGGGGGTATAGTAGGCTACACCTTC
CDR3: CASSPGGIVGYTF

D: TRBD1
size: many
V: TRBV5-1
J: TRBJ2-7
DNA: TGCGCCAGCAGCCCCGGGACAGGGAGGTACGAGCAGTACTTC
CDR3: CASSPGTGRYEQYF

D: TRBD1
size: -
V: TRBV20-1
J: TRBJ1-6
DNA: TGCAGTGCTTATACAGGGGACCCTAATTCACCCCTCCACTTT
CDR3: CSAYTGDPNSPLHF

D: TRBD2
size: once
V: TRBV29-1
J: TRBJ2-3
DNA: TGCAGCGTTGTAGGGTCGGGAGGGAATACGCAGTATTTT
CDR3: CSVVGSGGNTQYF

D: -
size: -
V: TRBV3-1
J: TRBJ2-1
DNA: TGTGCCAGCAGCCAACTTACAGGGAATGAGCAGTTCTTC
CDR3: CASSQLTGNEQFF

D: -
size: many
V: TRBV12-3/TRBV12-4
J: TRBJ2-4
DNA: TGTGCCAGCAGTTGGCGACACGCCAGAGACATTCAGTACTTC
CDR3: CASSWRHARDIQYF

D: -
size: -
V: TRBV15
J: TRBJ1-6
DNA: TGTGCCACCAGCTGGGCCACCCATTCACCCCTCCACTTT
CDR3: CATSWATHSPLHF